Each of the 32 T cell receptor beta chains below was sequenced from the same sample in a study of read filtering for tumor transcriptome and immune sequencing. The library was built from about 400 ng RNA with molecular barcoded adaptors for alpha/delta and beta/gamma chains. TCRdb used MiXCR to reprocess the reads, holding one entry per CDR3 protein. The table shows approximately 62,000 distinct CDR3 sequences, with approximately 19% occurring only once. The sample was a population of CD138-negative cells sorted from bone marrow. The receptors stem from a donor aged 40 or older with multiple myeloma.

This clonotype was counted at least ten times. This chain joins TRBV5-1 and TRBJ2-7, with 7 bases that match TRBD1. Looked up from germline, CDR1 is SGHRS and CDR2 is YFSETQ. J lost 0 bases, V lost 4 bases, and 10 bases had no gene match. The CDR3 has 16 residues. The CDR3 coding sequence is TGCGCCAGCAGCGATCAGTCGGGACAGTACTCCTACGAGCAGTACTTC. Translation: CASSDQSGQYSYEQYF.

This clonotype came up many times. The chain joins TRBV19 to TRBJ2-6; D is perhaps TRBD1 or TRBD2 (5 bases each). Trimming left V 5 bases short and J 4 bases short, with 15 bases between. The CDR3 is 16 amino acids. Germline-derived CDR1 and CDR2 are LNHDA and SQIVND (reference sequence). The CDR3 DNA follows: TGTGCCAGTAGTCCTCGTCAGGGAGCAGGGGCCAACGTCCTGACTTTC. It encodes CASSPRQGAGANVLTF.

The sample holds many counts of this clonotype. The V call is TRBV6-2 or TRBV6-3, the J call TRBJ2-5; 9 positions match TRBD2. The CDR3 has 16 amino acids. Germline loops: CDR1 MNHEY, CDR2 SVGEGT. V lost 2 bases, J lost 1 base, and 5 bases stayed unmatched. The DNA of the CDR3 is TGTGCCAGCAGTTACCTAGCGGGAAGGCTCCAAGAGACCCAGTACTTC. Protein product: CASSYLAGRLQETQYF.

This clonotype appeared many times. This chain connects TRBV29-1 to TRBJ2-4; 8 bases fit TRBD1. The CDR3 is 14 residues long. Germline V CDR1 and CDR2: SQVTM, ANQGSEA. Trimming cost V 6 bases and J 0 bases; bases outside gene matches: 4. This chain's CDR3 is CSVRGTGAKNIQYF. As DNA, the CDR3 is TGCAGCGTGAGAGGGACAGGAGCCAAAAACATTCAGTACTTC.

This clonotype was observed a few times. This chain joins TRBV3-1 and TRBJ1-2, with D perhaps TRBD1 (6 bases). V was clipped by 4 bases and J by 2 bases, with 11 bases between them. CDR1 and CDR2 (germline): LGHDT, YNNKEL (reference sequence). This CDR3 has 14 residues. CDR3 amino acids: CASSPHRDNYGYTF. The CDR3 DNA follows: TGTGCCAGCAGCCCCCACAGGGACAACTATGGCTACACCTTC.

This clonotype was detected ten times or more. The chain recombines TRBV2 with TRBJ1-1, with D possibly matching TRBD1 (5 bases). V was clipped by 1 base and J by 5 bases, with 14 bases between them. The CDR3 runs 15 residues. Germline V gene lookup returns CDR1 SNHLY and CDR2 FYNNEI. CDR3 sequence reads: CASSEGLRGATEAFF. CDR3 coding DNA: TGTGCCAGCAGTGAAGGCCTAAGGGGCGCAACTGAAGCTTTCTTT.

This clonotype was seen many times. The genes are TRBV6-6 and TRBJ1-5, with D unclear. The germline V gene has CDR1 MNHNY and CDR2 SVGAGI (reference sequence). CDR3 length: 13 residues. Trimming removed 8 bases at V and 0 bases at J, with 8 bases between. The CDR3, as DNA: TGTGCCAGCGTCATGTATAGCAATCAGCCCCAGCATTTT. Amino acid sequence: CASVMYSNQPQHF.

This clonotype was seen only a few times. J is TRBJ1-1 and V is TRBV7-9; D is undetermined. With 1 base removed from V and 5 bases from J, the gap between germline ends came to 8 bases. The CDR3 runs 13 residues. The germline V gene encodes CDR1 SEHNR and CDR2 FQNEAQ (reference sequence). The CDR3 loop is CASSLGGGTEAFF. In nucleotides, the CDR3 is TGTGCCAGCAGCTTAGGGGGAGGGACTGAAGCTTTCTTT.

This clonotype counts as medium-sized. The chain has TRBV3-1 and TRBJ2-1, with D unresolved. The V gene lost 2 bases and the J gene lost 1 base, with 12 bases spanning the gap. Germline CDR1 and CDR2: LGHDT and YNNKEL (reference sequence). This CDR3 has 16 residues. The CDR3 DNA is TGTGCCAGCAGCCAACCGCTGACTGGATCCTACAATGAGCAGTTCTTC. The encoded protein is CASSQPLTGSYNEQFF.

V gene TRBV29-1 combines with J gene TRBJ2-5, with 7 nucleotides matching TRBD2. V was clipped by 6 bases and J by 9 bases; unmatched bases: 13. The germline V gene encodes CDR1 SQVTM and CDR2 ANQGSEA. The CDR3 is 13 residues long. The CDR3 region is CSVTWGGGEAQYF. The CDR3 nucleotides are TGCAGCGTGACATGGGGGGGTGGCGAGGCCCAGTACTTC.

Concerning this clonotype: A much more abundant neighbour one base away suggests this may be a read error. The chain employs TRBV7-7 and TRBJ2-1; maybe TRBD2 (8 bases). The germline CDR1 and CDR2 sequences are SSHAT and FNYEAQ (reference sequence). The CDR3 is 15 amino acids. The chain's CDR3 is CASSTGLGGYNEQCF. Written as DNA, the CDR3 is TGTGCTAGCAGCACGGGACTAGGGGGCTACAATGAGCAGTGCTTC.

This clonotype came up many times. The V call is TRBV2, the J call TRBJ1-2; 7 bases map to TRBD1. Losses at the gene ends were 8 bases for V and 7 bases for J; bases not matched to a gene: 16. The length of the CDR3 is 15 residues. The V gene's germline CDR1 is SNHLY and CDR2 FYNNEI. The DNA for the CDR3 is TGTGCCAGCGAGGGGGACGGACAGGCCGAGGGTGGCTACACCTTC. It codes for CASEGDGQAEGGYTF. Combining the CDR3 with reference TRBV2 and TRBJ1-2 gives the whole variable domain EPEVTQTPSHQVTQMGQEVILRCVPISNHLYFYWYRQILGQKVEFLVSFYNNEISEKSEIFDDQFSVERPDGSNFTLKIRSTKLEDSAMYFCASEGDGQAEGGYTFGSGTRLTVV.

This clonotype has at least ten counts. CDR3 in amino acids: CASSLLGAERYTF. In DNA form, the CDR3 reads TGTGCCAGCAGCTTACTAGGGGCTGAGCGCTACACCTTC. The chain carries TRBV7-9 and TRBJ1-2; perhaps TRBD1 as D (5 bases). Per germline, CDR1 SEHNR and CDR2 FQNEAQ (reference sequence). This CDR3 contains 13 residues. V was clipped by 2 bases and J by 9 bases, with 13 bases between them.

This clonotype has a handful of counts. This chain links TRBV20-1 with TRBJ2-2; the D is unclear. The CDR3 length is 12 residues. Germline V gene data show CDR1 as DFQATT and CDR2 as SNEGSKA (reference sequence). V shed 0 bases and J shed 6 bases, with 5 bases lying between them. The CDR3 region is CSAREGAGELFF. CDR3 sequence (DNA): TGCAGTGCTAGAGAGGGTGCCGGGGAGCTGTTTTTT.

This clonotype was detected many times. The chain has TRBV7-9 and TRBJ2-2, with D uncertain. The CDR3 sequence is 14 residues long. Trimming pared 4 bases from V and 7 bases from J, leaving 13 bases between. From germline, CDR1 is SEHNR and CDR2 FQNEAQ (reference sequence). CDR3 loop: CASSSPHSGGELFF. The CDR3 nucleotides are TGTGCCAGCAGCTCTCCGCATAGTGGCGGGGAGCTGTTTTTT.

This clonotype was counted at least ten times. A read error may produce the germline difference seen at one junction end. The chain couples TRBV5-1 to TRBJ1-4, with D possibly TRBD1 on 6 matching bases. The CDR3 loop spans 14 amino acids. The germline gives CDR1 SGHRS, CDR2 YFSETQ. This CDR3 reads CASRLDSYNEKLFF. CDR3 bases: TGCGCCAGCAGATTGGACAGCTATAATGAAAAACTGTTTTTT.

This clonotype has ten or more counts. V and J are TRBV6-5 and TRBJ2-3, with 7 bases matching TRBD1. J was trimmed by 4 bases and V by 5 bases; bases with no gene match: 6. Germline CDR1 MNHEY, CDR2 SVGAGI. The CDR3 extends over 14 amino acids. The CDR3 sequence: CASSPTGWADTQYF. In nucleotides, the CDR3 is TGTGCCAGCAGTCCGACAGGGTGGGCAGATACGCAGTATTTT.

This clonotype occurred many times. The CDR3 loop reads CAISEVFSGTDTQYF. DNA for the CDR3: TGTGCCATCAGTGAGGTCTTCTCAGGGACAGATACGCAGTATTTT. The genes are TRBV10-3 and TRBJ2-3; D is possibly TRBD1 (5 bases). Germline V lookup: CDR1 ENHRY, CDR2 SYGVKD. Trimming removed 2 bases from V and 3 bases from J, with 12 bases in between. The CDR3 spans 15 residues.

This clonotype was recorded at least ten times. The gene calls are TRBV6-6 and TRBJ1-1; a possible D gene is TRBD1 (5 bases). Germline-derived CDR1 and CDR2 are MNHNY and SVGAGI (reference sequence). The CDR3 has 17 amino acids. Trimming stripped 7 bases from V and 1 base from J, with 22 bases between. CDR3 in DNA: TGTGCCAGCACCCTCTTTGAGCAGGGATCCCCGAACACTGAAGCTTTCTTT. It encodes CASTLFEQGSPNTEAFF.

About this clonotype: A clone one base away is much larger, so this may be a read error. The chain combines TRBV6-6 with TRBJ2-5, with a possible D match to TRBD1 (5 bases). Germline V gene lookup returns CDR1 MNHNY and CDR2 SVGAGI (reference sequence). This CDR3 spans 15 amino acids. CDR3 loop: CASSYSRESQGTQYF. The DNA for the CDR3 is TGTGCCAGCAGTTACAGCAGGGAATCACAAGGGACCCAGTACTTC.

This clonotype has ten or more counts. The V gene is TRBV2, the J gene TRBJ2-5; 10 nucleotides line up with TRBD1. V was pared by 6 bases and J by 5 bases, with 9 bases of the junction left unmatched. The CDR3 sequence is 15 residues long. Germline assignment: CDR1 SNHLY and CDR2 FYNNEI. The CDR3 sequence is CASRAGQGILETQYF. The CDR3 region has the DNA TGTGCCAGCAGAGCGGGACAGGGGATTTTGGAGACCCAGTACTTC.

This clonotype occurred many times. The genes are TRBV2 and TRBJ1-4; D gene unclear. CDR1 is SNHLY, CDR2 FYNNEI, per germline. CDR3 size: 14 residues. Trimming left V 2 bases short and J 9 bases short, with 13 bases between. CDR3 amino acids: CASSERTENQKLFF. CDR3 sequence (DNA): TGTGCCAGCAGTGAACGGACTGAAAATCAAAAACTGTTTTTT.

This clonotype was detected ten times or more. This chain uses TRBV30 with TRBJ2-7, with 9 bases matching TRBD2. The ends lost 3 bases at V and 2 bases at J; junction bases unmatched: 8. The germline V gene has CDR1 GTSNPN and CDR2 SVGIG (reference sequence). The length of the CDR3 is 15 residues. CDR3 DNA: TGTGCCTGGAGCATAAGTAGCGGGAGAGCCTACGAGCAGTACTTC. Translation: CAWSISSGRAYEQYF.

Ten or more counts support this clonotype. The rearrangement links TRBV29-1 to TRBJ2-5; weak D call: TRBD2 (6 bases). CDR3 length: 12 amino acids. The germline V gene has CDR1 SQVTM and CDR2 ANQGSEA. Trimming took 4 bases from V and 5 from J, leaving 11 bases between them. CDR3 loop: CSVAGTLETQYF. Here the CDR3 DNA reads TGCAGCGTTGCCGGGACTCTTGAGACCCAGTACTTC.

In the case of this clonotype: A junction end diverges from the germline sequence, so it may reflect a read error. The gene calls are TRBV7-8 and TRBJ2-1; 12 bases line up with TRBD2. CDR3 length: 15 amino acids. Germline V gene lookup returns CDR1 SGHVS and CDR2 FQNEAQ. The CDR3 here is CASSFRLAGGDEQLF. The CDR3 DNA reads TGTGCTAGCAGCTTTCGGCTAGCGGGAGGGGATGAGCAGTTGTTC.

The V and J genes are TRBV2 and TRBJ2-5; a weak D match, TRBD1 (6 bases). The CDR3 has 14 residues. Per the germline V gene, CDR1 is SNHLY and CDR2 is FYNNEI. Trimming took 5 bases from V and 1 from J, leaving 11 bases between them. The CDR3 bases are TGTGCCAGCAGTCAGGGACACCTCCAAGAGACCCAGTACTTC. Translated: CASSQGHLQETQYF. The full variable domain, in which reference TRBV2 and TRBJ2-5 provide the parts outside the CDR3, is EPEVTQTPSHQVTQMGQEVILRCVPISNHLYFYWYRQILGQKVEFLVSFYNNEISEKSEIFDDQFSVERPDGSNFTLKIRSTKLEDSAMYFCASSQGHLQETQYFGPGTRLLVL.

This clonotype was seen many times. In nucleotides, the CDR3 is TGCGCCAGCAGCTTATGGCTTCAAGAGACCCAGTACTTC. This sequence encodes CASSLWLQETQYF. The chain carries TRBV5-1 and TRBJ2-5; D not resolved. Trimming stripped 2 bases from V and 2 bases from J, with 7 bases between. Germline CDR1 reads SGHRS; CDR2 reads YFSETQ. This CDR3 region has 13 residues.

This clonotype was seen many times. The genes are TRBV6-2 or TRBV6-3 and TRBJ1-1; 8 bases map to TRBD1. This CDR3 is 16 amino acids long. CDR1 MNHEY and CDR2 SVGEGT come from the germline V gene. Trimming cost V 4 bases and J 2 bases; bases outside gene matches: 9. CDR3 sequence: CASSFNRGGTNTEAFF. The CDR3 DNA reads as TGTGCCAGCAGTTTCAACAGGGGGGGTACTAACACTGAAGCTTTCTTT.

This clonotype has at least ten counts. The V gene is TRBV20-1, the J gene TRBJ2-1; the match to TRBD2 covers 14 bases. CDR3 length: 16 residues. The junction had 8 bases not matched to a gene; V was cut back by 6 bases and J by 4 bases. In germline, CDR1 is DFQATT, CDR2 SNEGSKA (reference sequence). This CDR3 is CSARTSGGSKYNEQFF. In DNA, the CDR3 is TGCAGTGCAAGGACTAGCGGGGGGTCCAAGTACAATGAGCAGTTCTTC.

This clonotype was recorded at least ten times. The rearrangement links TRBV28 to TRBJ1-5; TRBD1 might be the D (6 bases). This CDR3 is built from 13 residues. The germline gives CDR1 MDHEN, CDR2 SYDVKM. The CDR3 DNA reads TGTGCTTCGGGGGAGGGGACACGTCAGCCCCAGCATTTT. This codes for CASGEGTRQPQHF.

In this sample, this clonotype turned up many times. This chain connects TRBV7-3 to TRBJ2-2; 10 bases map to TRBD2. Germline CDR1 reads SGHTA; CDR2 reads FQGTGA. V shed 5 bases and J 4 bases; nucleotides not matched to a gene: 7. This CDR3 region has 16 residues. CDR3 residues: CASSTSGGAPTGELFF. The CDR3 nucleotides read TGTGCCAGCAGCACCAGCGGGGGGGCACCCACCGGGGAGCTGTTTTTT.

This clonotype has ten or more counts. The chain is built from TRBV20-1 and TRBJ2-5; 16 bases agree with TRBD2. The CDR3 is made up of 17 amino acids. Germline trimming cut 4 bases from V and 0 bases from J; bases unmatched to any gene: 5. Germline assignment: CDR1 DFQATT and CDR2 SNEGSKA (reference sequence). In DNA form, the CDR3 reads TGCAGTGCTACTTCCGGGACTAGCGGGGGGGACCAAGAGACCCAGTACTTC. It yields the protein CSATSGTSGGDQETQYF.